The clone carrying this TCR beta chain was detected many times. Its antigen is not identified. The junction shows a germline mismatch at one end, possibly a read error. Per the germline V gene, CDR1 is DFQATT and CDR2 is SNEGSKA (reference sequence). The CDR3 contains 13 residues. This entry belongs to a study of metastatic and nonmetastatic thyroid tumors. Study details: Repertoires were compared across blood and tumor or nodule tissue from malignant and benign thyroid patients.

Treatment of any kind had been given to no patient before thyroid surgery. General study results and limits: Significantly greater TCR beta diversity was reportedly found in malignant thyroid tumors than in benign nodules (in blood and tumor).

Original handling: Clinicopathological groups of papillary thyroid cancer showed CDR3 differences that were used to build a distant-metastasis classifier. Through MiXCR, TCRdb re-clonotyped the PCR reads. The V and J calls shown here were made by TCRdb, not taken from the authors' results. The data contain under 100,000 clones, over 8.5% of them singletons. This sequence was found in a female donor with papillary thyroid cancer or a benign thyroid nodule (not recorded which). Some clones in this sample may be carry-over from other donors' samples. The sequenced sample was blood. The gene calls are TRBV20-1 and TRBJ1-1, with TRBD1 matching over 7 bases. For the CDR3, the DNA is TGCGGTGCTAGTAGACAGGGCAACACTGAAGCTTTCTTT. Its protein is CGASRQGNTEAFF.